The clone carrying this T cell receptor beta chain was counted at least ten times. Researchers amplified the TCR beta CDR3 regions from RNA transcripts. A set of HTBI primers served as the primers for a first-round RT-PCR of the TCR CDR3. Via MiXCR, TCRdb re-called the multiplex PCR reads, giving one row per CDR3 protein. The repertoire holds around 300,000 distinct CDR3 sequences, with about 15% as singletons. Between the trimmed V and J ends, which lost 6 bases and 3 bases, there was a span of 12 bases. The CDR3 runs 14 residues. This entry is derived from a study of T cells in Graves' hyperthyroidism and ophthalmopathy. Graves' hyperthyroidism showing no ophthalmopathy progression within 18 months was considered stable.

The origin of this receptor is a woman between 25 and 40 years old with Graves' hyperthyroidism. Material: blood. The V call is TRBV12-3 or TRBV12-4, the J call TRBJ1-5, with no clear D. In DNA, the CDR3 is TGTGCCAGCAGCTACGGTGGTTTCAATCAGCCCCAGCATTTT. Amino acid sequence: CASSYGGFNQPQHF.